This TCR beta chain was sequenced in a study of neoadjuvant nivolumab and ipilimumab in lung cancer. V dropped 1 base and J dropped 3 bases, with 12 bases sitting between them. This CDR3 comprises 15 residues. Germline CDR1 MGHRA, CDR2 YSYEKL. Repertoires were generated with immunoSEQ multiplex PCR, while TCRdb's copy carries only in-frame clones and drops some. The sample lists about 27,000 clones, about 75% occurring once. The V gene is TRBV4-1, the J gene TRBJ1-2, with D perhaps matching TRBD1 (5 bases). Sequenced material: tumor tissue, taken after neoadjuvant nivolumab, alone or with ipilimumab, at or shortly before surgery. The receptor was isolated from an adult with non-small cell lung cancer. This CDR3 is CASSQVARADYGYTF. CDR3 sequence (DNA): TGCGCCAGCAGCCAAGTCGCCAGGGCGGACTATGGCTACACCTTC.